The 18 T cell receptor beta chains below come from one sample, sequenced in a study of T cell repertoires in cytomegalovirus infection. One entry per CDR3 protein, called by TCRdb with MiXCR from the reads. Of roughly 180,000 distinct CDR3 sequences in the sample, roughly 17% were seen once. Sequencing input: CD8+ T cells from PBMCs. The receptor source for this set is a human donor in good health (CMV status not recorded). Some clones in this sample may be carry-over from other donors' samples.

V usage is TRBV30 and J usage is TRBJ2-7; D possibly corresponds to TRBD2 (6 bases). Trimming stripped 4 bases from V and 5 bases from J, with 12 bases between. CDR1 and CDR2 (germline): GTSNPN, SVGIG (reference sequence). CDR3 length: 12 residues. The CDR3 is CAWTLGGDEQYF. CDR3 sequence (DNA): TGTGCCTGGACGCTGGGGGGTGACGAGCAGTACTTC.

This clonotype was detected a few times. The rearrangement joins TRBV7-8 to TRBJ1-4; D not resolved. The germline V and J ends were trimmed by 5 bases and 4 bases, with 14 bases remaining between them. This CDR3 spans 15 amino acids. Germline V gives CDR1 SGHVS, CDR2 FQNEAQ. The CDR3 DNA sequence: TGTGCCAGCAGCCCAGCAGGAGGAGATAATGAAAAACTGTTTTTT. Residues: CASSPAGGDNEKLFF. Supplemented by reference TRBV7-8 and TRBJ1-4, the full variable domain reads GAGVSQSPRYKVAKRGQDVALRCDPISGHVSLFWYQQALGQGPEFLTYFQNEAQLDKSGLPSDRFFAERPEGSVSTLKIQRTQQEDSAVYLCASSPAGGDNEKLFFGSGTQLSVL.

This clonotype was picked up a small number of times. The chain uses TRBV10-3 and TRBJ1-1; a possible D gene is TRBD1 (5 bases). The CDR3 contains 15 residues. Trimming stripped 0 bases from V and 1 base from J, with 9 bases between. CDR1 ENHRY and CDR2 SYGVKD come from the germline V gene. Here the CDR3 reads CAISESWGGNTEAFF. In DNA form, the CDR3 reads TGTGCCATCAGTGAGTCATGGGGGGGGAACACTGAAGCTTTCTTT.

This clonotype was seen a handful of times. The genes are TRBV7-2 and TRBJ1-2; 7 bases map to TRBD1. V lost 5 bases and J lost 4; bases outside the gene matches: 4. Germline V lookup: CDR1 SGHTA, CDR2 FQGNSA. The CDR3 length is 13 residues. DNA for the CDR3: TGTGCCAGCAGCGATTCAGGGGGCTATGGCTACACCTTC. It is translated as CASSDSGGYGYTF.

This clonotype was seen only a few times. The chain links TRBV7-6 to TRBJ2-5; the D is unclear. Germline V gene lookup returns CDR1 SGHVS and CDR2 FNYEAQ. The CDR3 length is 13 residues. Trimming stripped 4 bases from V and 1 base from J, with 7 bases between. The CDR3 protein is CASSWAFQETQYF. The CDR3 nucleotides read TGTGCCAGCAGCTGGGCCTTCCAAGAGACCCAGTACTTC.

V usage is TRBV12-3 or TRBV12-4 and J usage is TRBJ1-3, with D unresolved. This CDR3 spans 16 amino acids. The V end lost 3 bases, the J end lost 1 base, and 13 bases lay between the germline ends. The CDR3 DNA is TGTGCCAGCAGTTTGGAGCAGGTCTTTTCTGGAAACACCATATATTTT. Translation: CASSLEQVFSGNTIYF.

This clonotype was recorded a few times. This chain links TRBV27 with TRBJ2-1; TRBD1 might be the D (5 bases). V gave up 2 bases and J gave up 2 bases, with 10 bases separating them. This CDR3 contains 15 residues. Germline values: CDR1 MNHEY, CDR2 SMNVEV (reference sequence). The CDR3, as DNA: TGTGCCAGCAGTTTAGCGGACATTACCTACAATGAGCAGTTCTTC. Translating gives CASSLADITYNEQFF.

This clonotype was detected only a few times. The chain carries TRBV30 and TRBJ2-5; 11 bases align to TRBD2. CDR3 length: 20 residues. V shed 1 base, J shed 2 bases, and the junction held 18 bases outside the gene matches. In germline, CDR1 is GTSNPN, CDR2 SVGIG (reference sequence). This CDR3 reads CAWSGINIPASGGTQETQYF. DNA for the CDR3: TGTGCCTGGAGTGGTATTAACATACCGGCTAGCGGGGGGACACAAGAGACCCAGTACTTC. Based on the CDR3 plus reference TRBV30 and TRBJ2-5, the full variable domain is SQTIHQWPATLVQPVGSPLSLECTVEGTSNPNLYWYRQAAGRGLQLLFYSVGIGQISSEVPQNLSASRPQDRQFILSSKKLLLSDSGFYLCAWSGINIPASGGTQETQYFGPGTRLLVL.

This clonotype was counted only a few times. CDR3 DNA sequence: TGTGCCAGCAGCTTAAGGGGGGCAGAGAACACTGAAGCTTTCTTT. This encodes CASSLRGAENTEAFF. The chain joins TRBV7-2 to TRBJ1-1; possible D gene TRBD1, 6 bases. The CDR3 extends over 15 amino acids. In germline, CDR1 is SGHTA, CDR2 FQGNSA. The germline V and J ends were trimmed by 2 bases and 1 base, with 11 bases remaining between them.

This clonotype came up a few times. The CDR3 protein is CASSYSAREGDTEAFF. In DNA form, the CDR3 reads TGTGCCAGCAGTTACTCGGCCAGGGAGGGGGACACTGAAGCTTTCTTT. J is TRBJ1-1 and V is TRBV6-2 or TRBV6-3; a possible D gene is TRBD1 (6 bases). Germline CDR1 is MNHEY and CDR2 is SVGEGT. Trimming removed 0 bases at V and 3 bases at J, with 14 bases between. The CDR3 extends over 16 amino acids.

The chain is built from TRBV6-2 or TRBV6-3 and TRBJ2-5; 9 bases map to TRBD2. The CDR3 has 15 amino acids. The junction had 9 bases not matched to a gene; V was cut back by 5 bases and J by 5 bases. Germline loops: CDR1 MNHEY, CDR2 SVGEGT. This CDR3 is CASSNTGTSQETQYF. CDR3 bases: TGTGCCAGCAGTAATACCGGGACTAGCCAGGAGACCCAGTACTTC.

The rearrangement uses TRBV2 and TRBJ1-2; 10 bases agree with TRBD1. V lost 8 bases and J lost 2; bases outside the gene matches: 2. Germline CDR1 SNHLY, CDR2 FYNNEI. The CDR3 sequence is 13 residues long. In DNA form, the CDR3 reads TGTGCCAGCGGGGGACAGGGGAACTATGGCTACACCTTC. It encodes CASGGQGNYGYTF.

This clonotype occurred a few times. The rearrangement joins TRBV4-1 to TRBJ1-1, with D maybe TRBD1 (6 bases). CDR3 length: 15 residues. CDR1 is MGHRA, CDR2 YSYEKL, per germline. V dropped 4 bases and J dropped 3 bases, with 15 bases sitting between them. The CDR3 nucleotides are TGCGCCAGCAGCCCTTACCAGGGGAAGGACACTGAAGCTTTCTTT. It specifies CASSPYQGKDTEAFF.

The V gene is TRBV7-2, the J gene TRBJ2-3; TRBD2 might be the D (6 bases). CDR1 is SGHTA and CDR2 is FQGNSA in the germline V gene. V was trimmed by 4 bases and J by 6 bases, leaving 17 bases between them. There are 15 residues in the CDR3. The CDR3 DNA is TGTGCCAGCAGCTCCCCGGGACGGGGGACCGATACGCAGTATTTT. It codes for CASSSPGRGTDTQYF.

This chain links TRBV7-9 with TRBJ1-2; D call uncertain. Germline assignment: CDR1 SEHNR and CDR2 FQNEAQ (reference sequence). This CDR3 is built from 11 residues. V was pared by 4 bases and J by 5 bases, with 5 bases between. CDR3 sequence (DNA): TGTGCCAGCAGCTCTAGATATGGCTACACCTTC. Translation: CASSSRYGYTF.

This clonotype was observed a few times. The CDR3 DNA sequence: TGTGCCAGCAGCTTAGACTCCAGTAGCAATCAGCCCCAGCATTTT. It yields the protein CASSLDSSSNQPQHF. The chain couples TRBV7-6 to TRBJ1-5; no reliable D call. Germline CDR1 reads SGHVS; CDR2 reads FNYEAQ. Trimming took off 1 base at V and 0 bases at J, with 7 bases between the two ends. The CDR3 spans 15 residues.

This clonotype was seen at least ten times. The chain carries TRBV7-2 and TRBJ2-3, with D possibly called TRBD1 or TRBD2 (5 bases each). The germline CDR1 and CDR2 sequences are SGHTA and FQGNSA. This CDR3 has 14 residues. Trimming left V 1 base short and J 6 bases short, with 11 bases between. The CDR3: CASSLENGADTQYF. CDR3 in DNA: TGTGCCAGCAGCTTAGAGAACGGGGCCGATACGCAGTATTTT.

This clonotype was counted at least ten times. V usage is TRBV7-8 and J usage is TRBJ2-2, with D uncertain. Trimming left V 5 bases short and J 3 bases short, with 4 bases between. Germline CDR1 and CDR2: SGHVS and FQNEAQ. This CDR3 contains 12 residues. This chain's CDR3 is CASSPHTGELFF. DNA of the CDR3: TGTGCCAGCAGCCCCCACACCGGGGAGCTGTTTTTT.